Below are 25 T cell receptor beta chains sequenced from a single sample in a study of beta chain features in type 1 diabetes. Study observations and caveats: Among patients with Type 1 diabetes, TCRB CDR3s were moderately but significantly shorter in every one of the four CD4+ subsets.

The isolated RNA, all of it, was reverse transcribed, so expressed TCRB transcripts were what got sequenced. The protocol was immunoSEQ multiplex PCR, while the TCRdb copy is restricted to in-frame clones and leaves out a portion. The table has hundreds of thousands of clones, 13% seen once; the top ten hold approximately 0.022%. Their recognized antigens are unknown. Material: naive CD4+ T cells from blood. All receptors derive from a man between 18 and 35 years old with type 1 diabetes.

This clone was observed a handful of times. This chain uses TRBV4-2 with TRBJ1-4; weak D call: TRBD1 (5 bases). This CDR3 spans 17 amino acids. V lost 2 bases and J 0 bases, leaving 13 bases between the germline ends. Looked up from germline, CDR1 is LGHNA and CDR2 is YNFKEQ. In DNA, the CDR3 is TGTGCCAGCAGCCAACCCGGGACGGAAGCAACTAATGAAAAACTGTTTTTT. Amino acids: CASSQPGTEATNEKLFF.

The chain combines TRBV19 with TRBJ1-5, with D perhaps TRBD1 (5 bases). CDR1 is LNHDA and CDR2 is SQIVND in the germline V gene (reference sequence). The CDR3 sequence is 14 residues long. Between the trimmed V and J ends, which lost 5 bases and 2 bases, there was a span of 10 bases. The CDR3 reads CASSVTGGNQPQHF. The CDR3, as DNA: TGTGCCAGTAGTGTTACAGGTGGCAATCAGCCCCAGCATTTT.

The chain carries TRBV5-1 and TRBJ1-1, with 8 nucleotides matching TRBD1. The V and J ends lost 2 bases and 0 bases, in that order; junction bases with no gene match: 9. Germline CDR1 is SGHRS and CDR2 is YFSETQ. The CDR3 is 17 amino acids. The CDR3 DNA follows: TGCGCCAGCAGCTTTTCCGGGACAGGAAGGATGAACACTGAAGCTTTCTTT. This gives the protein CASSFSGTGRMNTEAFF.

This chain connects TRBV9 to TRBJ1-1; tentatively, D is TRBD1 (6 bases). The CDR3 extends over 12 amino acids. In germline, CDR1 is SGDLS, CDR2 YYNGEE. V dropped 5 bases and J dropped 3 bases, with 8 bases sitting between them. CDR3 sequence: CASSGGDTEAFF. DNA for the CDR3: TGTGCCAGCAGTGGGGGCGACACTGAAGCTTTCTTT.

This chain joins TRBV15 and TRBJ1-4; D is ambiguous. Trimming pared 4 bases from V and 6 bases from J, leaving 12 bases between. The CDR3 extends over 14 amino acids. Germline V gene lookup returns CDR1 LNHNV and CDR2 YYDKDF (reference sequence). The CDR3 spells CATSKGGVDEKLFF. The DNA of the CDR3 is TGTGCCACCAGCAAAGGTGGAGTGGATGAAAAACTGTTTTTT.

This clone turned up a few times. Within the sample, other DNA sequences also encode this same CDR3. The chain is built from TRBV18 and TRBJ2-1; D is possibly TRBD1 (6 bases). Trimming removed 3 bases from V and 4 bases from J, with 10 bases in between. CDR3 size: 14 residues. Germline loops: CDR1 KGHSH, CDR2 LQKENI. CDR3: CASSPLTGYNEQFF. CDR3 DNA sequence: TGTGCCAGCTCACCTCTGACAGGATACAATGAGCAGTTCTTC.

This clone appeared a few times. The chain links TRBV5-4 to TRBJ2-5; TRBD2 agrees at 11 bases. The CDR3 consists of 15 residues. The junction had 2 bases not matched to a gene; V was cut back by 2 bases and J by 2 bases. Germline V lookup: CDR1 SGHNT, CDR2 YYREEE (reference sequence). For the CDR3, the DNA is TGTGCCAGCAGCTTCGCTAGCGGGGGGCAAGAGACCCAGTACTTC. Amino acid sequence: CASSFASGGQETQYF.

The genes are TRBV6-5 and TRBJ2-5; tentative D call: TRBD1 (5 bases). This CDR3 comprises 13 residues. Trimming took off 8 bases at V and 5 bases at J, with 15 bases between the two ends. Germline assignment: CDR1 MNHEY and CDR2 SVGAGI. CDR3 nucleotide sequence: TGTGCCAGCCCCGGCAAGGGGTGGGAGACCCAGTACTTC. Its protein is CASPGKGWETQYF.

The genes are TRBV5-1 and TRBJ2-7; weak D call: TRBD1 (6 bases). Per the germline V gene, CDR1 is SGHRS and CDR2 is YFSETQ. V lost 7 bases to trimming and J lost 0 bases, with 14 bases between them. There are 14 residues in the CDR3. CDR3 sequence: CASARTDSSYEQYF. CDR3 bases: TGCGCCAGCGCCCGGACGGACAGCTCCTACGAGCAGTACTTC.

Turning to this clone: This sample includes further DNA sequences coding for the same CDR3. The chain recombines TRBV18 with TRBJ2-7, with 8 nucleotides matching TRBD1. This CDR3 has 15 residues. Germline V gives CDR1 KGHSH, CDR2 LQKENI. The ends lost 0 bases at V and 3 bases at J; junction bases unmatched: 4. CDR3 DNA sequence: TGTGCCAGCTCACCACCTGGACAGGGCCTCTACGAGCAGTACTTC. Translating it yields CASSPPGQGLYEQYF.

This clone was observed a handful of times. The genes are TRBV2 and TRBJ1-1; the match to TRBD1 covers 7 bases. The CDR3 sequence is 15 residues long. Germline CDR1 SNHLY, CDR2 FYNNEI. After removal of 1 base from V and 4 bases from J, the junction contained 6 bases not matched to a gene. The CDR3 DNA is TGTGCCAGCAGTGAAGGGTGGGGGACAGTCACTGAAGCTTTCTTT. Protein product: CASSEGWGTVTEAFF. The variable domain in full, completed from reference TRBV2 and TRBJ1-1, reads EPEVTQTPSHQVTQMGQEVILRCVPISNHLYFYWYRQILGQKVEFLVSFYNNEISEKSEIFDDQFSVERPDGSNFTLKIRSTKLEDSAMYFCASSEGWGTVTEAFFGQGTRLTVV.

Only a few counts were recorded for this clone. The chain combines TRBV7-9 with TRBJ2-7; D is unresolved. V was cut by 1 base and J by 1 base, with 8 bases left in between. This CDR3 spans 14 amino acids. The germline CDR1 and CDR2 sequences are SEHNR and FQNEAQ (reference sequence). DNA for the CDR3: TGTGCCAGCAGCTTAGAGTCCCTGTCCTACGAGCAGTACTTC. Encoded protein: CASSLESLSYEQYF.

This clone was counted a few times. The gene calls are TRBV2 and TRBJ1-5; D ambiguous. The CDR3 is 14 amino acids. In germline, CDR1 is SNHLY, CDR2 FYNNEI. V was clipped by 6 bases and J by 3 bases, with 12 bases between them. CDR3 region: CASRANNINQPQHF. DNA of the CDR3: TGTGCCAGCAGGGCTAACAATATCAATCAGCCCCAGCATTTT.

This clone has more than one count but fewer than ten. This rearrangement joins TRBV30 to TRBJ2-7; no clear D. V dropped 5 bases and J dropped 1 base, with 15 bases sitting between them. The germline V gene encodes CDR1 GTSNPN and CDR2 SVGIG (reference sequence). This CDR3 comprises 14 residues. The CDR3 region has the DNA TGTGCCTGGCACCCCAGGAGTCAGTCCTACGAGCAGTACTTC. Amino acids: CAWHPRSQSYEQYF.

This chain connects TRBV7-9 to TRBJ1-4; the D gene is possibly TRBD1 (6 bases). The V gene's germline CDR1 is SEHNR and CDR2 FQNEAQ (reference sequence). With 5 bases removed from V and 6 bases from J, the gap between germline ends came to 16 bases. The CDR3 is 15 amino acids. CDR3 loop: CASSLDRNRDEKLFF. CDR3 DNA: TGTGCCAGCAGCCTGGACCGAAACAGGGATGAAAAACTGTTTTTT.

This sequence joins TRBV6-5 and TRBJ2-3; tentatively, D is TRBD2 (5 bases). The CDR3 runs to 14 residues. CDR1 is MNHEY, CDR2 SVGAGI, per germline. V lost 5 bases and J lost 0, with 9 bases in between. CDR3 residues: CASSARRSTDTQYF. In DNA form, the CDR3 reads TGTGCCAGCAGTGCCAGGAGGAGCACAGATACGCAGTATTTT.

V and J are TRBV5-1 and TRBJ2-7; no definite D call. V was shortened by 4 bases and J by 2 bases, with 10 bases between the two germline ends. The CDR3 length is 13 residues. CDR1 is SGHRS and CDR2 is YFSETQ in the germline V gene. In DNA form, the CDR3 reads TGCGCCAGCAGCGCCGACGGAACCTACGAGCAGTACTTC. It is translated as CASSADGTYEQYF. The whole variable domain, filled in from reference TRBV5-1 and TRBJ2-7, reads KAGVTQTPRYLIKTRGQQVTLSCSPISGHRSVSWYQQTPGQGLQFLFEYFSETQRNKGNFPGRFSGRQFSNSRSEMNVSTLELGDSALYLCASSADGTYEQYFGPGTRLTVT.

This clone was seen a handful of times. This chain uses TRBV19 with TRBJ1-4; a possible D gene is TRBD1 (5 bases). CDR1 and CDR2 (germline): LNHDA, SQIVND (reference sequence). This CDR3 comprises 14 residues. Trimming stripped 6 bases from V and 10 bases from J, with 18 bases between. CDR3 nucleotide sequence: TGTGCCAGTAGCTCCTCAACCCGACAGCCAAAACTGTTTTTT. This sequence encodes CASSSSTRQPKLFF. Full variable domain (rest looked up from reference TRBV19 and TRBJ1-4): DGGITQSPKYLFRKEGQNVTLSCEQNLNHDAMYWYRQDPGQGLRLIYYSQIVNDFQKGDIAEGYSVSREKKESFPLTVTSAQKNPTAFYLCASSSSTRQPKLFFGSGTQLSVL.

The V and J genes are TRBV13 and TRBJ2-5, with D possibly matching TRBD1 (5 bases). Trimming removed 4 bases from V and 7 bases from J, with 7 bases in between. This CDR3 is built from 11 residues. Germline-derived CDR1 and CDR2 are PRHDT and FYEKMQ (reference sequence). The CDR3 nucleotides read TGTGCCAGCAGCTCCACAGGGACCCAGTACTTC. Protein: CASSSTGTQYF.

The V gene is TRBV5-1, the J gene TRBJ1-1; weak D call: TRBD1 (5 bases). Germline loops: CDR1 SGHRS, CDR2 YFSETQ. The germline V and J ends were trimmed by 4 bases and 5 bases, with 15 bases remaining between them. The CDR3 runs to 14 residues. CDR3 nucleotides: TGCGCCAGCAGCGACAGCCTCGAAGGGACTGAAGCTTTCTTT. Translated: CASSDSLEGTEAFF.

The chain uses TRBV2 and TRBJ1-2; TRBD1 matches at 10 bases. Germline CDR1 and CDR2: SNHLY and FYNNEI. The junction had 2 bases not matched to a gene; V was cut back by 4 bases and J by 3 bases. The CDR3 is 14 amino acids. CDR3 residues: CASSGTGGHYGYTF. The CDR3 DNA is TGTGCCAGCAGTGGGACAGGGGGGCACTATGGCTACACCTTC. The full variable domain, rest sourced from reference TRBV2 and TRBJ1-2, is EPEVTQTPSHQVTQMGQEVILRCVPISNHLYFYWYRQILGQKVEFLVSFYNNEISEKSEIFDDQFSVERPDGSNFTLKIRSTKLEDSAMYFCASSGTGGHYGYTFGSGTRLTVV.

This clone has only a few counts. The chain employs TRBV5-1 and TRBJ1-1; D gene uncertain. Trimming stripped 0 bases from V and 7 bases from J, with 13 bases between. Germline CDR1 SGHRS, CDR2 YFSETQ. There are 14 residues in the CDR3. The CDR3 is CASSLGSRTDEAFF. CDR3 DNA: TGCGCCAGCAGCTTGGGCAGCAGGACGGATGAAGCTTTCTTT.

In its sample, this clone was seen many times. The chain uses TRBV30 and TRBJ2-1, with 7 bases aligning to TRBD1. V was pared by 5 bases and J by 8 bases, with 9 bases of the junction left unmatched. The CDR3 contains 13 residues. CDR1 is GTSNPN and CDR2 is SVGIG in the germline V gene (reference sequence). The CDR3 bases are TGTGCCTGGGTAGGACAGGCTCCCCATGAGCAGTTCTTC. It is translated as CAWVGQAPHEQFF.

The chain is built from TRBV6-5 and TRBJ2-1; D call uncertain. V lost 6 bases and J 10 bases, leaving 13 bases between the germline ends. The CDR3 runs 12 residues. Germline V CDR1 and CDR2: MNHEY, SVGAGI. The CDR3 DNA sequence: TGTGCCAGCAGCCCCTCTCTCCCCGAGCAGTTCTTC. Its translation is CASSPSLPEQFF.

This clone was found a few times. This chain uses TRBV30 with TRBJ1-2, with D possibly matching TRBD1 (5 bases). V was pared by 0 bases and J by 4 bases, with 21 bases between. CDR3 length equals 17 residues. In germline, CDR1 is GTSNPN, CDR2 SVGIG (reference sequence). This chain's CDR3 is CAWSVGSGAYPGYGYTF. CDR3 bases: TGTGCCTGGAGTGTAGGCTCTGGGGCCTACCCGGGCTATGGCTACACCTTC.